This record concerns one T cell receptor (beta chain) sequence. As yet, its antigen is unknown. The sample carries other DNA sequences with the same CDR3. This record comes from a study of cytomegalovirus exposure and HLA in healthy donors. Study observations and caveats: Roughly uniform sequencing depth across donors was assumed, possibly incorrectly.

The CDR3 runs to 14 residues. Deletions cut 1 base from V and 0 bases from J, with 7 bases between. Germline assignment: CDR1 SGHTA and CDR2 FQGNSA. The PCR used 60 Vbeta and 13 Jbeta primers. The assay was immunoSEQ multiplex PCR, and TCRdb's table has in-frame clones only and misses some. The profile shows some 150,000 clones, almost 85% of them singletons. The sequencing input was PBMCs. This chain connects TRBV7-2 to TRBJ2-7; D may be TRBD2 (6 bases). This receptor was taken from a woman aged 40 to 50 in good health and CMV-seronegative. This chain's CDR3 is CASSLGGVSYEQYF. CDR3 bases: TGTGCCAGCAGCTTAGGGGGGGTCTCCTACGAGCAGTACTTC.